This T cell receptor beta chain emerged from a study of T cell responses to AZD1222 COVID-19 vaccine. On this clone itself: Its antigen is currently unknown.

Findings and limits, study-wide: Per reports, nearly half of all spike-specific TCRs target regions that are unmutated in variants.

The data were produced by immunoSEQ multiplex PCR, yet TCRdb's version contains in-frame clones alone and is incomplete. The sample carries about 160,000 clones, about 91% recorded once. The CDR3 extends over 14 amino acids. From germline, CDR1 is GTSNPN and CDR2 SVGIG (reference sequence). Trimming removed 5 bases from V and 5 bases from J, with 16 bases in between. The chain links TRBV30 to TRBJ1-5; tentative D call: TRBD1 (5 bases). The material sequenced was peripheral blood, taken on day 0 of MenACWY control vaccination. This clonotype was obtained from an adult in good health. CDR3 in amino acids: CAWGGPWSDQPQHF. The DNA of the CDR3 is TGTGCCTGGGGGGGACCTTGGTCCGATCAGCCCCAGCATTTT.